This is a list of T cell receptor beta chains from one sample in a study of cytomegalovirus exposure and HLA in healthy donors. Assay used: immunoSEQ multiplex PCR; TCRdb lists only in-frame clones, some missing. Among fewer than 200,000 clones listed, approximately 72% were seen once. Sequencing was performed on PBMCs. Every receptor here comes from a human donor in good health. Each CDR3 is given with its conserved first and last residue. Each record gives: J gene, V gene, clone size, CDR3 protein. Size tells how often a clone was seen (once, few, many) or the class of an expanded clone, and some rows leave it out.

J: TRBJ1-5; V: TRBV27; size: .; CDR3: CASSSTGRGDQPQHF
J: TRBJ2-3; V: TRBV2; size: .; CDR3: CASSGGWGTEGTDTQYF
J: TRBJ1-1; V: TRBV4-1; size: .; CDR3: CASSQDQDRRREAFF
J: TRBJ2-3; V: TRBV7-2; size: .; CDR3: CASSLVVSGGGDTQYF
J: TRBJ2-4; V: TRBV9; size: .; CDR3: CASSETGEGAKNIQYF
J: TRBJ2-6; V: TRBV6-1; size: few; CDR3: CASSERGGSGANVLTF
J: TRBJ2-2; V: TRBV5-5; size: .; CDR3: CASSWAGRTGELFF
J: TRBJ2-1; V: TRBV5-6; size: .; CDR3: CASSLVGSLHNEQFF
J: TRBJ1-2; V: TRBV5-1; size: few; CDR3: CASSLWGEGYTF
J: TRBJ2-1; V: TRBV2; size: .; CDR3: CASMRDRGNPNEQFF
J: TRBJ2-7; V: TRBV20-1; size: few; CDR3: CSGTDAYEQYF
J: TRBJ2-1; V: TRBV5-4; size: .; CDR3: CASSLISDNEQFF
J: TRBJ2-3; V: TRBV7-9; size: .; CDR3: CASSLERTSGGGGSQYF
J: TRBJ1-6; V: TRBV12-1; size: once; CDR3: CASLEIGQVDSPLHF
J: TRBJ2-7; V: TRBV5-4; size: .; CDR3: CASSTRTGRLGEQYF
J: TRBJ2-7; V: TRBV5-4; size: .; CDR3: CASSPSLQTSGGYEQYF
J: TRBJ2-3; V: TRBV7-9; size: .; CDR3: CASSLVGGGAADTQYF
J: TRBJ1-1; V: TRBV30; size: .; CDR3: CAWVGANTEAFF
J: TRBJ1-5; V: TRBV5-1; size: .; CDR3: CASSSIRGLRGNQPQHF
J: TRBJ1-2; V: TRBV7-3; size: .; CDR3: CASSFDRGGGYTF
J: TRBJ1-1; V: TRBV7-9; size: .; CDR3: CASSFPTQGGNTEAFF
J: TRBJ2-1; V: TRBV18; size: .; CDR3: CASSPGAGAVNEQFF
J: TRBJ2-1; V: TRBV7-9; size: medium-sized; CDR3: CASNLAGGSYNEQFF
J: TRBJ1-2; V: TRBV6-1; size: few; CDR3: CASSEDRWYYGYTF
J: TRBJ1-1; V: TRBV27; size: .; CDR3: CASSLTGPMNTEAFF
J: TRBJ1-3; V: TRBV27; size: .; CDR3: CASSLSNRGPGNTIYF
J: TRBJ2-3; V: TRBV29-1; size: .; CDR3: CSVREATDTQYF
J: TRBJ2-7; V: TRBV19; size: .; CDR3: CASSIGTGGSYEQYF
J: TRBJ1-1; V: TRBV18; size: .; CDR3: CASSTGVNTEAFF
J: TRBJ2-3; V: TRBV12-5; size: few; CDR3: CASGPGGTHRYTDTQYF
J: TRBJ1-2; V: TRBV7-8; size: .; CDR3: CASSLGSPGFDYGYTF
J: TRBJ2-7; V: TRBV7-9; size: .; CDR3: CASSPGTGDSYEQYF
J: TRBJ2-3; V: TRBV7-9; size: .; CDR3: CASSPEGAGGPDTQYF
J: TRBJ2-7; V: TRBV27; size: .; CDR3: CASSLGTGGWYEQYF
J: TRBJ2-1; V: TRBV5-8; size: .; CDR3: CASSFGASNEQFF
J: TRBJ2-5; V: TRBV5-5; size: .; CDR3: CASSLGLGQGEETQYF
J: TRBJ2-5; V: TRBV6-4; size: few; CDR3: CASSAGTSGGETQYF
J: TRBJ1-1; V: TRBV18; size: .; CDR3: CASSPKRGDTEAFF
J: TRBJ1-2; V: TRBV28; size: .; CDR3: CASSDTFYGYTF
J: TRBJ2-7; V: TRBV7-6; size: once; CDR3: CASSLSAGEYEQYF
J: TRBJ2-3; V: TRBV9; size: few; CDR3: CASSVGTDASTDTQYF
J: TRBJ2-1; V: TRBV14; size: .; CDR3: CASSLQRGVNEQFF
J: TRBJ2-7; V: TRBV9; size: .; CDR3: CASSVAQGTNEQYF
J: TRBJ2-4; V: TRBV11-1; size: .; CDR3: CASSRDRVGKNIQYF
J: TRBJ2-3; V: TRBV10-1; size: .; CDR3: CASSDPQGSGGATDTQYF
J: TRBJ2-5; V: TRBV4-1; size: .; CDR3: CASSTSGGTKETQYF